The rows below give T cell receptor beta chains drawn from one sample of a study of T cells in Graves' hyperthyroidism and ophthalmopathy. MiXCR, applied by TCRdb to the multiplex PCR reads, yields one record per CDR3 protein. The table includes more than 500,000 distinct CDR3 sequences, roughly 14% detected once. The sample consisted of blood. These receptors were taken from a woman in her thirties or forties with Graves' ophthalmopathy. Each CDR3 is given with its conserved first and last residue. D genes are given only for firm matches. Rows give clone size only sometimes, using once, few, many, or a class for an expanded clone.

>-|many|TRBV12-3/TRBV12-4|TRBJ1-2
TGTGCCACCGCCGGGGGGGACTATGGCTACACCTTC
CATAGGDYGYTF
>-|many|TRBV15|TRBJ2-5
TGTGCCACCAGCAGAGATCGTCAGACCCAGTACTTC
CATSRDRQTQYF
>TRBD1|many|TRBV2|TRBJ1-5
TGTGCCAGCAGGCGCGACAGGGGAAATCAGCCCCAGCATTTT
CASRRDRGNQPQHF
>TRBD1|many|TRBV28|TRBJ1-2
TGTGCCAGCAGTTTGGGGACAGGGACGATGGACGGCTACACCTTC
CASSLGTGTMDGYTF
>-|many|TRBV28|TRBJ1-1
TGTGCCAGCAGTTATAGGCCCAAGGGCCGAGTCCCTGAAGCTTTCTTT
CASSYRPKGRVPEAFF
>TRBD1|many|TRBV6-5|TRBJ2-7
TGTGCCAGCACCCTAGACAGGGTATCAATTGAGCAGTACTTC
CASTLDRVSIEQYF
>-|few|TRBV7-3|TRBJ1-3
TGTGCCAGCAGCCAGGGCGTCGGAAACACCATATATTTT
CASSQGVGNTIYF
>TRBD1|-|TRBV15|TRBJ2-7
TGTGCCACCAGCAGATCAGGAGACAGGGGCCCTAGCTCCTACGAGCAGTACTTC
CATSRSGDRGPSSYEQYF
>TRBD1|many|TRBV20-1|TRBJ2-7
TGCAGTGCCTCCGGGACAGGGGGCCGGAGCGAGTACTTC
CSASGTGGRSEYF
>TRBD1|many|TRBV30|TRBJ1-5
TGTGCCTGGAGTCCGCAGGGGGCAGGTGGCAATCAGCCCCAGCATTTT
CAWSPQGAGGNQPQHF
>TRBD2|few|TRBV12-3/TRBV12-4|TRBJ2-7
TGTGCCAGCAGTTCTCCGGGGGAGGGGAAGTACGAGCAGTACTTC
CASSSPGEGKYEQYF
>TRBD1|many|TRBV11-2|TRBJ2-7
TGTGCCAGCAGCTCCGGGACAGGGACCCTCTACGAGCAGTACTTC
CASSSGTGTLYEQYF
>-|few|TRBV20-1|TRBJ2-5
TGCAGTGCTAGAGTAATGCTAGCTTTAACTAGGGAGACCCAGTACTTC
CSARVMLALTRETQYF
>TRBD2|many|TRBV20-1|TRBJ2-5
TGCAGGGTGAGCGGGAGCGCAGAGACCCAGTACTTC
CRVSGSAETQYF
>TRBD2|-|TRBV6-1|TRBJ2-6
TGTGCCAGCAGCTCCGGGGGGGCTGGGGCCAACGTCCTGACTTTC
CASSSGGAGANVLTF
>-|many|TRBV7-3|TRBJ2-5
TGTGCCAGCAGCTTCGGGAACGAAGAGACCCAGTACTTC
CASSFGNEETQYF
>-|many|TRBV27|TRBJ2-4
TGTGCCAGCAGTTTCGCTGGACAGAAAAACATTCAGTACTTC
CASSFAGQKNIQYF
>-|many|TRBV29-1|TRBJ2-5
TGCAGCGTTGAATCCCCCTCCCAAGAGACCCAGTACTTC
CSVESPSQETQYF
>-|many|TRBV12-3/TRBV12-4|TRBJ2-7
TGTGCCAGCAGTTTTGGTTCCGACTGGACCTACGAGCAGTACTTC
CASSFGSDWTYEQYF
>TRBD2|-|TRBV6-2/TRBV6-3|TRBJ2-5
TGTGCCAGCGCCCGGACTAGCGGAGGACTACCCCAAGAGACCCAGTACTTC
CASARTSGGLPQETQYF
>-|many|TRBV20-1|TRBJ2-7
TGCAGTCCCTTTGGCGGGCCCTCCTACGAGCAGTACTTC
CSPFGGPSYEQYF
>TRBD1|many|TRBV19|TRBJ2-5
TGTGCCAGTAGTAAACACCACGGGACAGACAAAGAGACCCAGTACTTC
CASSKHHGTDKETQYF
>-|many|TRBV10-3|TRBJ2-7
TGTGCCATCAATAACCGGGACTCCCACGAGCAGTACTTC
CAINNRDSHEQYF
>TRBD1|many|TRBV9|TRBJ1-2
TGTGCCAGCAGTGGACAGGGCCGAAACTATGGCTACACCTTC
CASSGQGRNYGYTF
>-|many|TRBV28|TRBJ2-5
TGTGCCAGCAATCTAGGTCAGGAGACCCAGTACTTC
CASNLGQETQYF
>-|few|TRBV30|TRBJ2-7
TGTGCCTGGGAAACTGGATCCTACGAGCAGTACTTC
CAWETGSYEQYF
>-|many|TRBV4-1|TRBJ2-2
TGCGCCAGCAGCCAAGATTTGAACCCGGTCACCGGGGAGCTGTTTTTT
CASSQDLNPVTGELFF
>TRBD2|-|TRBV7-8|TRBJ2-5
TGTTCCAGCAGCTCTACTAGCGGGCAAGAGACCCAGTACTTC
CSSSSTSGQETQYF
>TRBD1|many|TRBV30|TRBJ1-1
TGTGCCTGGACCCCGGGACAGAAGATTGAAGCTTTCTTT
CAWTPGQKIEAFF
>-|many|TRBV30|TRBJ2-7
TGTGCCTGGAGTAGGAGGTATGGCGACGAGCAGTACTTC
CAWSRRYGDEQYF
>-|-|TRBV10-3|TRBJ2-7
TGTGCCATCAGTGAGTCGATGCGCGGGAAGATCTCCTACGAGCAGTACTTC
CAISESMRGKISYEQYF
>TRBD1|many|TRBV15|TRBJ2-7
TGTGCCACCAGCAGAGTGCGGACAGGGACCTACGAGCAGTACTTC
CATSRVRTGTYEQYF
>-|many|TRBV5-4|TRBJ1-2
TGTGCCAGCAGCACGGACAGCCACTATGGCTACACCTTC
CASSTDSHYGYTF
>-|many|TRBV7-2|TRBJ1-1
TGTGCCAGCAGCTTAGGTTACGAGGGCATTGAAGCTTTCTTT
CASSLGYEGIEAFF
>-|many|TRBV2|TRBJ2-3
TGTGCCAGCAGGGAGCAAGGGAGGCATACGCAGTATTTT
CASREQGRHTQYF
>-|many|TRBV12-3/TRBV12-4|TRBJ2-7
TGTGCCAGCAGTTCTCAGGAGGTTCTGTACGAGCAGTACTTC
CASSSQEVLYEQYF
>TRBD1|-|TRBV5-1|TRBJ1-5
TGCGCCAGCAGCTTTAACGGACAGGAAGGCCAGCCCCAGCATTTT
CASSFNGQEGQPQHF
>TRBD2|many|TRBV28|TRBJ2-7
TGTGCCAGCAGTTTACGGTCTCTAGCGGGTTCCAGCTCCTACGAGCAGTACTTC
CASSLRSLAGSSSYEQYF
>TRBD1|few|TRBV7-9|TRBJ2-7
TGTGCCAGCAGCTTAGCAGGGGGACAGGGGGCTTTGTACTTC
CASSLAGGQGALYF
>TRBD1|many|TRBV6-1|TRBJ2-7
TGTGCCAGCAAACCGGGACAGGGACTTTCCTACGAGCAGTACTTC
CASKPGQGLSYEQYF
>-|many|TRBV12-3/TRBV12-4|TRBJ1-2
TGTGCCAGCAGTGTCCGGAGGGACGGAGACTATGGCTACACCTTC
CASSVRRDGDYGYTF
>-|many|TRBV3-1|TRBJ2-5
TGTGCCAGCAGTTACCTCCCGGGAATGGAAGAGACCCAGTACTTC
CASSYLPGMEETQYF